The present entry profiles one T cell receptor beta chain with its context. This clone was picked up a small number of times. Its antigen target is currently unknown. Base qualities are missing; no much larger clone stands one base away. Each collaborating institution followed its own protocols to collect whole blood in K2EDTA tubes. For TCRbeta analysis, collaborator samples were shipped as frozen whole blood, as isolated PBMCs, or as DNA extracted from either sample type. This sample is drawn from a study of blood T cell repertoires in COVID-19 (dated by TCRdb to 2019 to 2021). Turning to the overall study: Samples covering the acute and convalescent phases of COVID-19 were provided by collaborators in the United States, Italy and Spain. Where HLA class I and class II types were available, the types were taken from metadata supplied by the sample provider, not from assay-based typing. The repertoires were made available in a free public database intended to serve as a resource for research on the immune response to SARS-CoV-2. Sample metadata almost always included a de-identified subject ID, COVID-19 status, age in years and sex. The prospective study material was composed of cDNA or gDNA derived from T cells, B-cell-depleted T cells, or PBMCs. Samples came from the ongoing ImmuneRACE study (first 160 participants) plus 1,254 subjects from 6 global collaborators. Subjects who had been exposed to COVID-19, were actively infected with it, or had recovered from it provided the deeply sampled blood TCRbeta repertoires that made up the dataset. Findings and caveats that apply to the study as a whole: The quantity of clinical and demographic metadata differed by source and by participant and was supplied without curation.

TCRbeta CDR3 regions were amplified from genomic DNA by means of the immunoSEQ Assay, a bias-controlled multiplex PCR. Concerning the study's data processing: Within the assay, amplification of reference gene primers was used to estimate how many nucleated cells each sample contained. To quantify the absolute abundance of each unique TCRbeta CDR3 rearrangement, sequence reads were collapsed and filtered. For each sample, productive Simpson clonality was calculated as the square root of Simpson's diversity index over productive rearrangements. TCRdb took this table from immuneACCESS and kept in-frame rearrangements with V and J called. Such tables lack part of the clones; where checked against another copy, unresolved V genes explain under half of the gap, and the rest is unexplained. Clonal size and the V and J genes are those of that table, whereas D and trimming came from the DNA. Present in this sample are fewer than 300,000 clones, 83% of which were seen just once. Roughly 5.8% of the sample comes from the top ten.

V is shortened by 8 bases, J by 6 bases, and the region joining them spans 26 bases. CDR1 and CDR2 are drawn from the germline V gene (reference sequence): GTSNPN, SVGIG. The CDR3 sequence holds 16 residues, the cysteine and phenylalanine included. Only the CDR3 region is kept as DNA, spanning 48 bases read in frame from base 1. The chain employs TRBV30 and TRBJ1-5; the D segment could be TRBD1, given 6 matching bases. The TCR sequence derives from a man older than 75 with acute or convalescent COVID-19. The sample consisted of peripheral blood. The CDR3 loop reads CAMGAGQAGTGQPQHF. Here is the DNA: TGTGCCATGGGGGCCGGACAAGCCGGGACGGGTCAGCCCCAGCATTTT.